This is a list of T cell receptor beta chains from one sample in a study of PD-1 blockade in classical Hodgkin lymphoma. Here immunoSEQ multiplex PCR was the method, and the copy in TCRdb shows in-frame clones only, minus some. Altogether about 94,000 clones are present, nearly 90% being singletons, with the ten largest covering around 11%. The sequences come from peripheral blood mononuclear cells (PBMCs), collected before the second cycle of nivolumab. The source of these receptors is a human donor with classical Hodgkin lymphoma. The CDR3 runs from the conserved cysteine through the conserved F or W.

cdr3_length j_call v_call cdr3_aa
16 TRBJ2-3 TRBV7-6 CASSPRRLEGTDTQYF
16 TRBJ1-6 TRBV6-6 CASRKRQVSYNSPLHF
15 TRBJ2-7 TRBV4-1 CASSQEKGRGYEQYF
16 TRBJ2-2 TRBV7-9 CASSLAGSGNTGELFF
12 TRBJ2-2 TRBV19 CARPGPTGELFF
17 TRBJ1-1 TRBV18 CASSPALLDRGSDEAFF
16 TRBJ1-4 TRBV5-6 CASSLTGTGAAEKLFF
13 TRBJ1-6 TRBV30 CAWKSGANSPLHF
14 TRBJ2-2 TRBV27 CASSSRDSHGELFF
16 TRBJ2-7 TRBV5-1 CASSLVGRGTTYEQYF
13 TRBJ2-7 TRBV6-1 CASSVDRVGEQYF
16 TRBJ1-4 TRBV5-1 CASSLAVGQEGEKLFF
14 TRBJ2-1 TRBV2 CASSGETGYNEQFF
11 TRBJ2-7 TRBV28 CASSGVYEQYF
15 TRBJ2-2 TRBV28 CASSHPDANTGELFF
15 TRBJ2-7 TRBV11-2 CASSLGGQGVYEQYF
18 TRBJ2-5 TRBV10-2 CASSESWTSGGIGETQYF
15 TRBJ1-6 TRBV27 CASSLADRPNSPLHF
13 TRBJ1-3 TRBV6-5 CASAARTGNTIYF
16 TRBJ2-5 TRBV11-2 CASSRDRGRGQETQYF
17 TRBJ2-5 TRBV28 CASSTRLAAEHWETQYF
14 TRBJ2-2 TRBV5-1 CASSLLVNTGELFF
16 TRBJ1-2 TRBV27 CASREDRGEEYYGYTF
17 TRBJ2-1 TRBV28 CASSLWPAGLSYNEQFF
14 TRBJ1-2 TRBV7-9 CASRGTGTGHGYTF
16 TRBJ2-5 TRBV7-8 CASSLVGGGGKETQYF
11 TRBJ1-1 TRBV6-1 CASREGLEAFF
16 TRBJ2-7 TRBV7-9 CASSSTRQGLSNEQYF
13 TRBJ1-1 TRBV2 CASSPRGDTEAFF
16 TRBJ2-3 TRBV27 CASSFWRGGRTDTQYF
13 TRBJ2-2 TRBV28 CASISANTGELFF
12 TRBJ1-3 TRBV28 CASSRGSFTIYF
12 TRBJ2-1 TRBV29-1 CSVEGKWDEQFF
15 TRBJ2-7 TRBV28 CASSSTGKSSYEQYF
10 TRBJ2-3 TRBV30 CAVSTDTQYF
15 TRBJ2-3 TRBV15 CATSSRDRYTDTQYF
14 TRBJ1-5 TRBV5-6 CASRRQNSNQPQHF
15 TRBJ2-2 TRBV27 CASSLRLLNTGELFF
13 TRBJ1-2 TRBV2 CASRVSASDGYTF
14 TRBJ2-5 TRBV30 CAWSGAEGGETQYF
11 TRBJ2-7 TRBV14 CASSQGYEQYF
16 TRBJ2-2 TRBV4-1 CASSQRTATYTGELFF
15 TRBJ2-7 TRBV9 CASSELPGSSYEQYF
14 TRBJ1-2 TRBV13 CASSFTGGYYGYTF
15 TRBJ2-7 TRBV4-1 CASSQDLNIPYEQYF
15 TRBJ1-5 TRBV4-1 CASSQRVGGNQPQHF
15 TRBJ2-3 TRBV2 CASSIRDRRTDTQYF
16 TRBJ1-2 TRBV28 CASSLVVADDYYGYTF
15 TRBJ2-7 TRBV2 CASSRTGHRSYEQYF
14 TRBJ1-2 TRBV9 CASIAPGTSYGYTF
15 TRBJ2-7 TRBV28 CASSLGRAIVHEQYF
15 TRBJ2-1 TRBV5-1 CASRLGRGSYNEQFF